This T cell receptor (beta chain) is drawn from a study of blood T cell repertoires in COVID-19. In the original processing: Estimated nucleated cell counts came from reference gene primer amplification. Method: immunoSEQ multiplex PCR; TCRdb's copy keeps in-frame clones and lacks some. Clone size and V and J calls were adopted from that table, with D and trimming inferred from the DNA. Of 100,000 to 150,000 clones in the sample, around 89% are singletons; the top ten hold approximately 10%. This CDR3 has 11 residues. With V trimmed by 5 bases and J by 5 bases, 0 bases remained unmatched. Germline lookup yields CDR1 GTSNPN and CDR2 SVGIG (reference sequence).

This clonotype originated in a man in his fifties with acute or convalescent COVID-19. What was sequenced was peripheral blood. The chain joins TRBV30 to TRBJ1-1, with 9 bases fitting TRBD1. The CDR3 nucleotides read TGTGCCTGGGACAGGGGGACTGAAGCTTTCTTT. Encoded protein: CAWDRGTEAFF.